Listed below are T cell receptor beta chains from one sample, sequenced in a study of OX40 agonist ivuxolimab in advanced cancers. The protocol was immunoSEQ multiplex PCR, while the TCRdb copy is restricted to in-frame clones and leaves out a portion. The sample consists of about 46,000 clones, approximately 91% of them appearing once. Sequences were derived from CD4+ or CD8+ T cells sorted from blood, sampled in a trial of the OX40 agonist ivuxolimab. These receptor sequences come from an adult with an advanced solid tumor such as melanoma, head and neck, liver or kidney cancer. Both conserved end residues are part of each CDR3. A D gene is named only where the DNA matches it firmly. Only some rows state a clone size, as once, few, many or a class for expanded clones.

j_call: TRBJ2-3
d_call: .
clone_size: .
v_call: TRBV10-3
cdr3_nt: TGTGCCATCAGCTCAAGCGAACGCACAGATACGCAGTATTTT
cdr3_aa: CAISSSERTDTQYF

j_call: TRBJ2-7
d_call: .
clone_size: .
v_call: TRBV6-6
cdr3_nt: TGTGCCAGCAGTTCCCGGCGGGACAATCCCTACGAGCAGTACTTC
cdr3_aa: CASSSRRDNPYEQYF

j_call: TRBJ1-3
d_call: .
clone_size: .
v_call: TRBV13
cdr3_nt: TGTGCCAGCAGCTTAATCCCACTGGACAGTCTCTCTGGAAACACCATATATTTT
cdr3_aa: CASSLIPLDSLSGNTIYF

j_call: TRBJ1-3
d_call: .
clone_size: once
v_call: TRBV6-1
cdr3_nt: TGTGCCAGCAGTGAAGCGCTGAACCCGGCTGCGAACACCATATATTTT
cdr3_aa: CASSEALNPAANTIYF

j_call: TRBJ1-2
d_call: TRBD1
clone_size: .
v_call: TRBV6-6
cdr3_nt: TGTGCCAGCAGAGGACAGGGGTTAATCTATGGCTACACCTTC
cdr3_aa: CASRGQGLIYGYTF

j_call: TRBJ2-2
d_call: .
clone_size: once
v_call: TRBV5-1
cdr3_nt: TGCGCCAGCAGCTTGGGGCACAACACCGGGGAGCTGTTTTTT
cdr3_aa: CASSLGHNTGELFF

j_call: TRBJ2-5
d_call: TRBD1
clone_size: .
v_call: TRBV7-8
cdr3_nt: TGTGCCAGCAGCGGGACAGGGGGCATATGGGAGACCCAGTACTTC
cdr3_aa: CASSGTGGIWETQYF

j_call: TRBJ2-3
d_call: .
clone_size: .
v_call: TRBV6-5
cdr3_nt: TGTGCCATCAATCCCACAAAGGCAGGCACAGATACGCAGTATTTT
cdr3_aa: CAINPTKAGTDTQYF

j_call: TRBJ2-5
d_call: .
clone_size: once
v_call: TRBV11-2
cdr3_nt: TGTGCCAGCAGCTTCGGGCCCCAGGGGCAGGCCCAGTACTTC
cdr3_aa: CASSFGPQGQAQYF

j_call: TRBJ1-5
d_call: TRBD1
clone_size: .
v_call: TRBV5-1
cdr3_nt: TGCGCCAGCAGCGCCGGACAGGGCGGCAATCAGCCCCAGCATTTT
cdr3_aa: CASSAGQGGNQPQHF

j_call: TRBJ2-2
d_call: TRBD2
clone_size: few
v_call: TRBV4-1
cdr3_nt: TGCGCCAGCCAAGCCATCCTTCGAGGTCTAGCGGGTATAAACACCGGGGAGCTGTTTTTT
cdr3_aa: CASQAILRGLAGINTGELFF

j_call: TRBJ1-1
d_call: .
clone_size: few
v_call: TRBV20-1
cdr3_nt: TGCAGTGCTAGGGGTAGCACTGAAGCTTTCTTT
cdr3_aa: CSARGSTEAFF

j_call: TRBJ1-1
d_call: .
clone_size: .
v_call: TRBV9
cdr3_nt: TGTGCCAGCAGCGTAGGAACCCTCCTGAACACTGAAGCTTTCTTT
cdr3_aa: CASSVGTLLNTEAFF

j_call: TRBJ2-6
d_call: TRBD1
clone_size: once
v_call: TRBV28
cdr3_nt: TGTGCCAGCAGACGCGTGACAGGGGGTCGCGTCCTGACTTTC
cdr3_aa: CASRRVTGGRVLTF

j_call: TRBJ1-2
d_call: .
clone_size: once
v_call: TRBV18
cdr3_nt: TGTGCCAGCTCCCAGTTTTCGGGATATGGCTACACCTTC
cdr3_aa: CASSQFSGYGYTF

j_call: TRBJ1-1
d_call: TRBD1
clone_size: .
v_call: TRBV28
cdr3_nt: TGTGCCAGCAGTCAAAGACAGGGAGCTTTCTTT
cdr3_aa: CASSQRQGAFF

j_call: TRBJ2-7
d_call: .
clone_size: .
v_call: TRBV5-1
cdr3_nt: TGCGCCAGCAGCTTCTTATCCTCCTACGAGCAGTACTTC
cdr3_aa: CASSFLSSYEQYF

j_call: TRBJ2-3
d_call: .
clone_size: .
v_call: TRBV18
cdr3_nt: TGTGCCAGCTCACCTCAGGGGAGGGGGATCACAGATACGCAGTATTTT
cdr3_aa: CASSPQGRGITDTQYF

j_call: TRBJ2-7
d_call: TRBD1
clone_size: .
v_call: TRBV7-6
cdr3_nt: TGTGCCAGCAGCTTAGCCTCTTCCGGCGCAGGGGGATCCTACGAGCAGTACTTC
cdr3_aa: CASSLASSGAGGSYEQYF

j_call: TRBJ1-1
d_call: .
clone_size: .
v_call: TRBV7-2
cdr3_nt: TGTGCCAGCAGCTTAGATGCAGGGAGAGTCACTGAAGCTTTCTTT
cdr3_aa: CASSLDAGRVTEAFF

j_call: TRBJ1-3
d_call: .
clone_size: .
v_call: TRBV18
cdr3_nt: TGTGCCAGCTCACCGACAGCTTCGTCAGGAAACACCATATATTTT
cdr3_aa: CASSPTASSGNTIYF

j_call: TRBJ2-7
d_call: TRBD2
clone_size: .
v_call: TRBV18
cdr3_nt: TGTGCCAGCTCCCCCCTTCAAGCGGGATCCGAGCAGTACTTC
cdr3_aa: CASSPLQAGSEQYF

j_call: TRBJ2-3
d_call: .
clone_size: .
v_call: TRBV7-3
cdr3_nt: TGTGCCAGCAGCCCTCCGGCGGAGGATACGCAGTATTTT
cdr3_aa: CASSPPAEDTQYF

j_call: TRBJ2-1
d_call: TRBD2
clone_size: .
v_call: TRBV9
cdr3_nt: TGTGCCAGCAGCATTAGCGGGGGGGATTACAATGAGCAGTTCTTC
cdr3_aa: CASSISGGDYNEQFF

j_call: TRBJ2-7
d_call: .
clone_size: .
v_call: TRBV6-1
cdr3_nt: TGTGCCAGCAGTGTGAAGGTTTCAACCTCCTACGAGCAGTACTTC
cdr3_aa: CASSVKVSTSYEQYF

j_call: TRBJ2-7
d_call: .
clone_size: .
v_call: TRBV7-2
cdr3_nt: TGTGCCAGCAGCTTAGCCCAGGCCCAATACTTC
cdr3_aa: CASSLAQAQYF

j_call: TRBJ2-5
d_call: TRBD1
clone_size: few
v_call: TRBV5-5
cdr3_nt: TGTGCCAGCAGCCCCGGGACAGGGGGCGGGGGTCAAGAGACCCAGTACTTC
cdr3_aa: CASSPGTGGGGQETQYF

j_call: TRBJ2-7
d_call: .
clone_size: .
v_call: TRBV28
cdr3_nt: TGTGCCAGCAGTTATGGACTGGAATCCTACGAGCAGTACTTC
cdr3_aa: CASSYGLESYEQYF

j_call: TRBJ1-3
d_call: TRBD1
clone_size: .
v_call: TRBV14
cdr3_nt: TGTGCCAGCAGCCTCTTCGGGACAGGGGTCTCTGGAAACACCATATATTTT
cdr3_aa: CASSLFGTGVSGNTIYF

j_call: TRBJ1-6
d_call: TRBD1
clone_size: .
v_call: TRBV7-9
cdr3_nt: TGTGCCAGCAGCTTAGCAGGGGGCGGCTCACCCCTCCACTTT
cdr3_aa: CASSLAGGGSPLHF

j_call: TRBJ2-7
d_call: TRBD1
clone_size: .
v_call: TRBV14
cdr3_nt: TGTGCCAGCAGCCCCGTGGACAGGGGGGTGACGCAGTACTTC
cdr3_aa: CASSPVDRGVTQYF

j_call: TRBJ2-2
d_call: TRBD1
clone_size: .
v_call: TRBV6-1
cdr3_nt: TGTGCCAGCAGGTCCGGGACAGCCACCACCGGGGAGCTGTTTTTT
cdr3_aa: CASRSGTATTGELFF